What follows is one T cell receptor beta chain and its context. The antigen remains unidentified. The sample belongs to a study of metastatic and nonmetastatic thyroid tumors. Looking at the study overall: The study looked at repertoires side by side in blood and in tumor or nodule tissue from malignant and benign thyroid patients.

Per the study methods: What underpinned the distant-metastasis classifier for papillary thyroid cancer was the set of CDR3 differences across clinicopathological groups. TCRdb recomputed clones from the PCR reads via MiXCR. None of the V and J calls come from the authors' own analysis; TCRdb made them. The data contain more than 20,000 clones, over 20% of them singletons. There were no patients who had received any treatment before thyroid surgery. V trimming: 5 bases; J trimming: 11 bases; junction bases outside the gene matches: 10. Germline CDR1 and CDR2: SEHNR and FQNEAQ (reference sequence). The CDR3 loop spans 15 amino acids. Regarding the study as a whole: For both blood and tumor, malignant thyroid tumors reportedly showed significantly higher TCR beta diversity than benign nodules did.

The chain employs TRBV7-9 and TRBJ1-6; TRBD1 aligns across 9 bases. Sequencing was carried out using blood. The source is a female donor with papillary thyroid cancer or a benign thyroid nodule (not recorded which). Some clones in this sample may be carry-over from other donors' samples. The CDR3 coding sequence is TGTGCCAGCAGCCCTACGACCGGGACAGGGACACCCCTCCACTTT. This translates into CASSPTTGTGTPLHF.